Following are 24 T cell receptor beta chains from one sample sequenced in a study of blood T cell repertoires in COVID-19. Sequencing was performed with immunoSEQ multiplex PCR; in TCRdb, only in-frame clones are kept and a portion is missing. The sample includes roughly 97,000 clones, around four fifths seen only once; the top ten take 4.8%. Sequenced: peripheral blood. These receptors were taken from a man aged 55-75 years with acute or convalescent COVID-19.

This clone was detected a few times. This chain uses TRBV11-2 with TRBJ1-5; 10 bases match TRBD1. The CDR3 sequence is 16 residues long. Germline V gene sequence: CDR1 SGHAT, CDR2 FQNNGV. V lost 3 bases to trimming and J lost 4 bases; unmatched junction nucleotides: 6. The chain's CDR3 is CASSLGTGDRNQPQHF. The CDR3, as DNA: TGTGCCAGCAGCTTGGGGACAGGGGATAGAAATCAGCCCCAGCATTTT.

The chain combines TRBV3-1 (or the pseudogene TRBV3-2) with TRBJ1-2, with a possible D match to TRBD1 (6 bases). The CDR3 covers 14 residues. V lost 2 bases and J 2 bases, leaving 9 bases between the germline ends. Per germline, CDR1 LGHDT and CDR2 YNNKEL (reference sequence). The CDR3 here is CASSQYDRNYGYTF. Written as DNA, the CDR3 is TGTGCCAGCAGCCAATATGACAGGAACTATGGCTACACCTTC.

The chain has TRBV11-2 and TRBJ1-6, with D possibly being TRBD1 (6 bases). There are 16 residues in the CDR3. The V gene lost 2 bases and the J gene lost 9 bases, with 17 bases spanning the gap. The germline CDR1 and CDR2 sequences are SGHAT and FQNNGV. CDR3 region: CASSLFGGHLGSPLHF. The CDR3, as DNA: TGTGCCAGCAGCTTATTCGGGGGGCATTTAGGTTCACCCCTCCACTTT.

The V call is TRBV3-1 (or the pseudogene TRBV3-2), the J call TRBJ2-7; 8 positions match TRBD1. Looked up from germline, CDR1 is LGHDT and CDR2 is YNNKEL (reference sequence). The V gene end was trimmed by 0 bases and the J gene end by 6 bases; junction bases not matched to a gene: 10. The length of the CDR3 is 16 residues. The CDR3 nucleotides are TGTGCCAGCAGCCAAGAAGTGGCACAGGGGGTCGGCGAGCAGTACTTC. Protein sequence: CASSQEVAQGVGEQYF.

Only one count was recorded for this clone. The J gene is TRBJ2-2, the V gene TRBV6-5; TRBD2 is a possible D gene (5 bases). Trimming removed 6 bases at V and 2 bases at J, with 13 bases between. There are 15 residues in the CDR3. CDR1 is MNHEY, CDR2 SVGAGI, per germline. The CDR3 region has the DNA TGTGCCAGCAGAGGTACGGGGATCAACACCGGGGAGCTGTTTTTT. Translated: CASRGTGINTGELFF.

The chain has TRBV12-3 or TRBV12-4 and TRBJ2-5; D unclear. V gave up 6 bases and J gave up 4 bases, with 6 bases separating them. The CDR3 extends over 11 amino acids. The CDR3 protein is CASSRRETQYF. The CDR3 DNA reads TGTGCCAGCAGCCGGAGAGAGACCCAGTACTTC.

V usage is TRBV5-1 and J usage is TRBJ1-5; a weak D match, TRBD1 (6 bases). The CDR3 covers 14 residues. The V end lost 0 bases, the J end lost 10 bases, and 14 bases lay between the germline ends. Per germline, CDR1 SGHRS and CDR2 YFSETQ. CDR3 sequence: CASSLEGTQVPQHF. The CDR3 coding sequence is TGCGCCAGCAGCTTGGAGGGGACACAAGTTCCCCAGCATTTT. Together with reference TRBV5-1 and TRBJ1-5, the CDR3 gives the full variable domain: KAGVTQTPRYLIKTRGQQVTLSCSPISGHRSVSWYQQTPGQGLQFLFEYFSETQRNKGNFPGRFSGRQFSNSRSEMNVSTLELGDSALYLCASSLEGTQVPQHFGDGTRLSIL.

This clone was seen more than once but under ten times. The CDR3, as DNA: TGTGCCACCAGTGGCCCGGACAGGGGGCTATATGGCTACACCTTC. Its translation: CATSGPDRGLYGYTF. This chain connects TRBV24-1 to TRBJ1-2; TRBD1 agrees at 11 bases. Germline V gene lookup returns CDR1 KGHDR and CDR2 SFDVKD. The V segment lost 5 bases and the J segment 5 bases; nucleotides outside the gene matches: 6. This CDR3 contains 15 residues.

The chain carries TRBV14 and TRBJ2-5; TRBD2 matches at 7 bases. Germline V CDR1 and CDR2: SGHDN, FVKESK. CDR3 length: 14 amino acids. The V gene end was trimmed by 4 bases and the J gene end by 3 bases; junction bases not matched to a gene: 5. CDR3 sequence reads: CASSLGGTKETQYF. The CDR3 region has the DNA TGTGCCAGCAGCCTCGGGGGGACGAAAGAGACCCAGTACTTC.

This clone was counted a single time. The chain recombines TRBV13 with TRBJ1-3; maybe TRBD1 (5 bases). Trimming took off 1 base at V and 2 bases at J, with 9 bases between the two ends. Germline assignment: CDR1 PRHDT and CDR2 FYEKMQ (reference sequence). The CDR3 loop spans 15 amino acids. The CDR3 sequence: CASSLEGAPGNTIYF. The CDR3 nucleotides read TGTGCCAGCAGCTTAGAAGGGGCGCCTGGAAACACCATATATTTT.

CDR3 loop: CASSLEGLGNEQFF. The DNA for the CDR3 is TGCGCCAGCAGCTTGGAGGGGCTGGGGAATGAGCAGTTCTTC. The chain links TRBV5-1 to TRBJ2-1, with D maybe TRBD1 (5 bases). The CDR3 spans 14 residues. The germline V gene has CDR1 SGHRS and CDR2 YFSETQ. Trimming cost V 0 bases and J 7 bases, with 11 bases left between them.

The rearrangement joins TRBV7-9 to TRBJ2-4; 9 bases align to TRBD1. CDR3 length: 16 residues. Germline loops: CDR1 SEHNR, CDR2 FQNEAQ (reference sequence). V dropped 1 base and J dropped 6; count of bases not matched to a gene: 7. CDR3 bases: TGTGCCAGCAGCTTAGACAGGGGGCGCACGGGAAACATTCAGTACTTC. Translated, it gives CASSLDRGRTGNIQYF.

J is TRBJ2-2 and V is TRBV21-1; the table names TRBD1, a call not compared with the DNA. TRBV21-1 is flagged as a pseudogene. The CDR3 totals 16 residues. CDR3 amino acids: CASSKGRGPNTGELFF. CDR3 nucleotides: TGTGCCAGCAGCAAAGGCAGGGGACCGAACACCGGGGAGCTGTTTTTT.

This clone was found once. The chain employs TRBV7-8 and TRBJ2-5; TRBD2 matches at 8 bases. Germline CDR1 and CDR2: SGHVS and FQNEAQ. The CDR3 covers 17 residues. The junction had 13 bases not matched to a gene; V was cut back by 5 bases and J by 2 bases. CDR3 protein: CASSPRGGTAPQETQYF. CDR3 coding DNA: TGTGCCAGCAGCCCACGGGGGGGCACAGCCCCGCAAGAGACCCAGTACTTC.

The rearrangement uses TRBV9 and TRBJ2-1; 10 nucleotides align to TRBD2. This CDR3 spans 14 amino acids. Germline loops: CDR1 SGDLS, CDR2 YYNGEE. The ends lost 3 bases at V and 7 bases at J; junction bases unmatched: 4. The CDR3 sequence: CASSGTSGDNEQFF. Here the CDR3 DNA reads TGTGCCAGCAGCGGGACTAGCGGAGATAATGAGCAGTTCTTC.

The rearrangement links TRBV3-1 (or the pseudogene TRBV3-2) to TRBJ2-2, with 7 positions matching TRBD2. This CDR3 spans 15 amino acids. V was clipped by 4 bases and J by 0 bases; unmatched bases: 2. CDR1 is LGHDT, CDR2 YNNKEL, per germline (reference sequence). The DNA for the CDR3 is TGTGCCAGCAGCCTTCTAGCGGCGAACACCGGGGAGCTGTTTTTT. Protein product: CASSLLAANTGELFF.

CDR3 DNA sequence: TGTGCCAGCTCACCTGACAGGATCGGCAATACAAGGGAAGCTTTCTTT. Translation gives CASSPDRIGNTREAFF. The V gene is TRBV18, the J gene TRBJ1-1; maybe TRBD1 (6 bases). V was cut by 3 bases and J by 8 bases, with 22 bases left in between. Germline loops: CDR1 KGHSH, CDR2 LQKENI. The CDR3 extends over 16 amino acids.

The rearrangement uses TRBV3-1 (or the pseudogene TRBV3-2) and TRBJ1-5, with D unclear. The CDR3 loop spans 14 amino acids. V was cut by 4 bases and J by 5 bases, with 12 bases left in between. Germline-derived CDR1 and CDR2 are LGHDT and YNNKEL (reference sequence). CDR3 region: CASSPSGGYQPQHF. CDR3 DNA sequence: TGTGCCAGCAGCCCCTCGGGAGGGTATCAGCCCCAGCATTTT.

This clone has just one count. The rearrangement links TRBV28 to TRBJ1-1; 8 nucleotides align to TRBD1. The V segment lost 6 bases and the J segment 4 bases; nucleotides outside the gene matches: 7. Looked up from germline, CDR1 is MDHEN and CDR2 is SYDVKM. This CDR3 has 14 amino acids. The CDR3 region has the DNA TGTGCCAGCAGCCTCTCAGGGGGCGGCACTGAAGCTTTCTTT. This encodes CASSLSGGGTEAFF.

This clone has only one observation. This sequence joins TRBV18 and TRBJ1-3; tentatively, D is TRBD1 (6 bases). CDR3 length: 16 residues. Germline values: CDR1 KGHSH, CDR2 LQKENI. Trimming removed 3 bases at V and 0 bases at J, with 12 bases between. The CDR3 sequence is CASSPQTGSSGNTIYF. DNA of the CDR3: TGTGCCAGCTCACCTCAAACAGGGTCCTCTGGAAACACCATATATTTT.

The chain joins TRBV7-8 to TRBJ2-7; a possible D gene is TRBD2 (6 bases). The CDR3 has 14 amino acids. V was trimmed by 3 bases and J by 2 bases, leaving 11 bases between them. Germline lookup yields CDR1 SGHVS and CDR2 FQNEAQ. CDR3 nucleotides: TGTGCCAGCAGCTTTGGCGGGGTCACCTACGAGCAGTACTTC. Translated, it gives CASSFGGVTYEQYF.

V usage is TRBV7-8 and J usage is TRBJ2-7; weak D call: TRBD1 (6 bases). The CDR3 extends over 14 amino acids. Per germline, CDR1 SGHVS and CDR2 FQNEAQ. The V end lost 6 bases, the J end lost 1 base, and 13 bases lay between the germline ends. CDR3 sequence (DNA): TGTGCCAGCAGGCAGTCGGGACAATCCTACGAGCAGTACTTC. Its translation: CASRQSGQSYEQYF.

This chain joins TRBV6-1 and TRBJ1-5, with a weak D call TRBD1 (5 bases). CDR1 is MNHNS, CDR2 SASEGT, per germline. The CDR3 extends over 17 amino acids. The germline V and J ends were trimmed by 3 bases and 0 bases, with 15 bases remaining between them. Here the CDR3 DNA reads TGTGCCAGCAGTGATTTGAGTCGGGGGAATAGCAATCAGCCCCAGCATTTT. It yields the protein CASSDLSRGNSNQPQHF.

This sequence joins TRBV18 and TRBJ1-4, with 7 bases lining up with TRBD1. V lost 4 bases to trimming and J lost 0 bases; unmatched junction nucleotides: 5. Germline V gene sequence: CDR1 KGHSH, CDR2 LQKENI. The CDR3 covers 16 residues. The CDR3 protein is CASSRTQGATNEKLFF. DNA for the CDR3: TGTGCCAGCTCACGAACGCAGGGGGCAACTAATGAAAAACTGTTTTTT. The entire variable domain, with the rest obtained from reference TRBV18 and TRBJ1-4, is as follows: NAGVMQNPRHLVRRRGQEARLRCSPMKGHSHVYWYRQLPEEGLKFMVYLQKENIIDESGMPKERFSAEFPKEGPSILRIQQVVRGDSAAYFCASSRTQGATNEKLFFGSGTQLSVL.